This T cell receptor (beta chain) was captured by sequencing in a study of vaccination and CD4 T cells after COVID-19. Study summary: Participants got two doses of BNT162b2 or mRNA-1273 vaccine. No peptide, an HIV-1 Nef pool, or a CEFX pool was what each control culture received.

Notes on this clonotype: Its specificity is unknown.

The time point was: late sampling 161 to 241 days after vaccination in a few convalescent patients. Specified treatment: roughly 11-day PBMC culture with coronavirus spike peptide pools or control peptides (ViraFEST assay). With the Oncomine TCR Beta short-read assay, DNA from cultured CD4+ T cells was sequenced. TCRdb fed the PCR reads into MiXCR, producing one record per CDR3 protein. The table shows about 21,000 distinct CDR3 sequences, with around 42% occurring only once. Sequencing used CD4+ T cells from blood, cultured in vitro, obtained about 7 months after SARS-CoV-2 vaccination. The clonotype originates from a human donor who had recovered from COVID-19.

This chain's CDR3 is CASTGLAGDEQYF. In DNA form, the CDR3 reads TGCGCCAGCACGGGACTAGCGGGAGACGAGCAGTACTTC. V gene TRBV10-2 combines with J gene TRBJ2-7, with TRBD2 identical over 14 bases. Trimming removed 7 bases from V and 5 bases from J; junction bases left unmatched: 1. There are 13 residues in the CDR3. Germline V gene lookup returns CDR1 WSHSY and CDR2 SAAADI.